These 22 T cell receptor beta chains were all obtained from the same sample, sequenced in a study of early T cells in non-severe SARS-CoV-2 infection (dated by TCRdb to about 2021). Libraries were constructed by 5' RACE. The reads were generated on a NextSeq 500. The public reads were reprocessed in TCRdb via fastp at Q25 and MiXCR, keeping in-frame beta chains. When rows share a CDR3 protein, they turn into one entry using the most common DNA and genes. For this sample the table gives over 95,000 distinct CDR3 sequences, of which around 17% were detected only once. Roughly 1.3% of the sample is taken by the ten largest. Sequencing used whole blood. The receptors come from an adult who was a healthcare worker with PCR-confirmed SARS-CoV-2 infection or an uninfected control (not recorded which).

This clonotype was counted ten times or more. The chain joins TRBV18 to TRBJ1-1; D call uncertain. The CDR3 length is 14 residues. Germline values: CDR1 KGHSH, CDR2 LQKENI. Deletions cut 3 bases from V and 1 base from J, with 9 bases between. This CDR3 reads CASSPRRQNTEAFF. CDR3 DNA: TGTGCCAGCTCACCGCGGAGGCAGAACACTGAAGCTTTCTTT.

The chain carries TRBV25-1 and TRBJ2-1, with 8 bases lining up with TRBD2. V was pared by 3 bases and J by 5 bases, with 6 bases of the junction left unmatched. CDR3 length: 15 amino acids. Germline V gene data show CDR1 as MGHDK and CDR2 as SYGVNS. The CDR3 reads CASSEIGLANNEQFF. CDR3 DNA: TGTGCCAGCAGTGAGATAGGACTAGCTAACAATGAGCAGTTCTTC.

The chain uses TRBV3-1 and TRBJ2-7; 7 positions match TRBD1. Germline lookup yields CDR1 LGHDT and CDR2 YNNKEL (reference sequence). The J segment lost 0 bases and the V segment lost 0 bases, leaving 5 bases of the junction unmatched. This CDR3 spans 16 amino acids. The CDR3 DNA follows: TGTGCCAGCAGCCAAGATCGAAGACAGGGCTCCTACGAGCAGTACTTC. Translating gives CASSQDRRQGSYEQYF.

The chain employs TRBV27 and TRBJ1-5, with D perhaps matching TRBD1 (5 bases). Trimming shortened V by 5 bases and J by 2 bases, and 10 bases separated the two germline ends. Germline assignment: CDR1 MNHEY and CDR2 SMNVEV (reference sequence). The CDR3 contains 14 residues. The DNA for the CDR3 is TGTGCCAGCAGTCCAAGGGACGGCAATCAGCCCCAGCATTTT. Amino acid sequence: CASSPRDGNQPQHF.

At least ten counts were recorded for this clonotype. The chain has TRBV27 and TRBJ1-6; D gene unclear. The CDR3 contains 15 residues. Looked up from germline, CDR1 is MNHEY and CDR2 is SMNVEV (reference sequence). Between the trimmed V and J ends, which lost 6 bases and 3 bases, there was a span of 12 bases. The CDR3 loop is CASSNYDSYNSPLHF. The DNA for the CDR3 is TGTGCCAGCAGCAATTATGATAGCTATAATTCACCCCTCCACTTT.

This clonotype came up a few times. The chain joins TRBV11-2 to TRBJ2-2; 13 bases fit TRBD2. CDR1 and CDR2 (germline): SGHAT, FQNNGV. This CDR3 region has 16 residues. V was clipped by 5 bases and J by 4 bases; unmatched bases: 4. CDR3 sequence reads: CASSLTSGRTTGELFF. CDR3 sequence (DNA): TGTGCCAGCAGCCTGACTAGCGGGAGGACCACCGGGGAGCTGTTTTTT.

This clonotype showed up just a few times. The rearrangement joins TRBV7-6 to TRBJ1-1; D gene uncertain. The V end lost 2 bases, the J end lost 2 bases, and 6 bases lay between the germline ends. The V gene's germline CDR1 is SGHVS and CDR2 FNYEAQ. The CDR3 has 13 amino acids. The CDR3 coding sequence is TGTGCCAGCAGCTTAAACAGCAACACTGAAGCTTTCTTT. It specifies CASSLNSNTEAFF.

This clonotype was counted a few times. The CDR3 here is CASSTGLTDTQYF. CDR3 DNA: TGTGCCAGCAGCACAGGACTTACAGATACGCAGTATTTT. J is TRBJ2-3 and V is TRBV5-4; D tentatively reads TRBD1 or TRBD2 (5 bases each). Germline loops: CDR1 SGHNT, CDR2 YYREEE (reference sequence). This CDR3 is 13 amino acids long. Trimming left V 4 bases short and J 3 bases short, with 9 bases between.

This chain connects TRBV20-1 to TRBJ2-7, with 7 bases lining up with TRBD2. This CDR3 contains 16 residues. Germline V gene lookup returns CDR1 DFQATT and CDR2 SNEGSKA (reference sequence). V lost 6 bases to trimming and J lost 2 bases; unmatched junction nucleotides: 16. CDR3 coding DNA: TGCAGTGCAACCGATCCCATAGCGGGTCGGGCCTACGAGCAGTACTTC. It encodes CSATDPIAGRAYEQYF.

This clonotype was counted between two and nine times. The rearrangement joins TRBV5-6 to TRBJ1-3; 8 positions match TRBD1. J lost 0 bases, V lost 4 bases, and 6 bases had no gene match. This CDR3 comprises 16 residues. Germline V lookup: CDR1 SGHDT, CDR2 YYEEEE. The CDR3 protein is CASSLTGVPSGNTIYF. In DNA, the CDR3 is TGTGCCAGCAGCCTGACAGGGGTGCCCTCTGGAAACACCATATATTTT.

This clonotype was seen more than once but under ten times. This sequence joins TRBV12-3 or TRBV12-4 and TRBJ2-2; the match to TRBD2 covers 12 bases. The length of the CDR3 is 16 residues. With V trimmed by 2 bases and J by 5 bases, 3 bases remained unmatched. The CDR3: CASSLYLAGGTGELFF. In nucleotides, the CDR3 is TGTGCCAGCAGTTTATATCTAGCGGGAGGGACCGGGGAGCTGTTTTTT.

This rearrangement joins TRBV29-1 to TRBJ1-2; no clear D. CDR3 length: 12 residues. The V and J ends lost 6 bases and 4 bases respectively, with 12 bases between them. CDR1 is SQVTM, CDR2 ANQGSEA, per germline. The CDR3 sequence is CSVTLVGYGYTF. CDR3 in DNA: TGCAGCGTGACTCTCGTTGGCTATGGCTACACCTTC.

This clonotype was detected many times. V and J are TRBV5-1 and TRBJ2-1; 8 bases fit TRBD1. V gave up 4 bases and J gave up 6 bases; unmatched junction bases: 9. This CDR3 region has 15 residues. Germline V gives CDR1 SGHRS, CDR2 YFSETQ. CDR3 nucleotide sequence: TGCGCCAGCAGCAAAACGGACAGGGAAGGCAATGAGCAGTTCTTC. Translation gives CASSKTDREGNEQFF.

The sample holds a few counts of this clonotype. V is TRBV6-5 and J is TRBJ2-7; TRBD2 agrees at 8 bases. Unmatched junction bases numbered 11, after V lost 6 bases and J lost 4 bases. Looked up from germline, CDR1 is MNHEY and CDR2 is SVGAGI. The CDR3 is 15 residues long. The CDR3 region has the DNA TGTGCCAGCAGCCCCGGACTAGCAAGTCAATACGAGCAGTACTTC. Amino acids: CASSPGLASQYEQYF.

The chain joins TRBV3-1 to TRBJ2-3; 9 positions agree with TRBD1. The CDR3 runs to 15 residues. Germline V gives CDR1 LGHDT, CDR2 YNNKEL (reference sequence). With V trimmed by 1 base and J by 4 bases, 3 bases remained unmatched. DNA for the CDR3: TGTGCCAGCAGCCAAGGACAGGGGGAGGCAGATACGCAGTATTTT. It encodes CASSQGQGEADTQYF.

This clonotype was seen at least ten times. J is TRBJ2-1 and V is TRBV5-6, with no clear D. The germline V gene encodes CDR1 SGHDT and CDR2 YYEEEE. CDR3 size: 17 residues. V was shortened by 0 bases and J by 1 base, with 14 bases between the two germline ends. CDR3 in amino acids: CASSLEPSPASYNEQFF. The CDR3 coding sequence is TGTGCCAGCAGCTTGGAGCCCTCTCCAGCATCCTACAATGAGCAGTTCTTC.

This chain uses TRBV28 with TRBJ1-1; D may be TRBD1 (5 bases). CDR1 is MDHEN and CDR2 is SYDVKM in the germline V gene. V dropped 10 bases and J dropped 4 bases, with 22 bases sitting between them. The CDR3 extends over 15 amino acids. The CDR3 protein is CATRGLAGSTTEAFF. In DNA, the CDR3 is TGTGCCACCCGGGGTCTCGCAGGGTCGACCACTGAAGCTTTCTTT.

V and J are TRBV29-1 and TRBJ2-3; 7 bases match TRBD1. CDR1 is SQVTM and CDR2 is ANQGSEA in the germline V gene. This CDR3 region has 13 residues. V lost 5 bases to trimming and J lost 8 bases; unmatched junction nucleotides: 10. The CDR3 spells CSVSGTGERTQYF. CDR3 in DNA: TGCAGCGTTTCGGGTACAGGGGAGCGTACGCAGTATTTT.

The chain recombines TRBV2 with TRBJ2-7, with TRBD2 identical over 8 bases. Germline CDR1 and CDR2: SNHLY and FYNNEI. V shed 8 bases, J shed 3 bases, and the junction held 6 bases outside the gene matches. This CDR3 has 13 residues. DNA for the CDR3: TGTGCCAGCGCGCGGGGGGAGCTCTACGAGCAGTACTTC. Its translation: CASARGELYEQYF.

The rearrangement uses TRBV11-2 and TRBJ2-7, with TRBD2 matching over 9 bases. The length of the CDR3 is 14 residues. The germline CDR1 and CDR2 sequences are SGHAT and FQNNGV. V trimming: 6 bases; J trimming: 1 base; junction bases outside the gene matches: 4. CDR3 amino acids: CASRWTSASYEQYF. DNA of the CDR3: TGTGCCAGCAGGTGGACTAGCGCTTCCTACGAGCAGTACTTC.

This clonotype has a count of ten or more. CDR3 protein: CASSYGSDRSGTEAFF. The CDR3 bases are TGTGCCAGCAGTTACGGCTCTGACAGATCCGGCACTGAAGCTTTCTTT. The V gene is TRBV6-5, the J gene TRBJ1-1, with a tentative D call TRBD1 (5 bases). Trimming took off 2 bases at V and 4 bases at J, with 17 bases between the two ends. This CDR3 is 16 amino acids long. CDR1 is MNHEY and CDR2 is SVGAGI in the germline V gene.

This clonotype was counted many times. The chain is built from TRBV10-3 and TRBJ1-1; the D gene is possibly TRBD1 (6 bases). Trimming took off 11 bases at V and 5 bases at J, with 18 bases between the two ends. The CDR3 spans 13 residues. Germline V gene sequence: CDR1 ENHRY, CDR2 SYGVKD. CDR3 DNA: TGTGCCGCTAATGGGGGGGCTGAGACTGAAGCTTTCTTT. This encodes CAANGGAETEAFF.